Described below is a single TCR beta chain sequence and its context. Which antigen it targets is not known. Per-base quality was not reported, and no clone a single base away is much larger than it. TCRbeta CDR3 regions were amplified from genomic DNA by means of the immunoSEQ Assay, a bias-controlled multiplex PCR. The authors' analysis ran thus. Within the assay, amplification of reference gene primers was used to estimate how many nucleated cells each sample contained. To quantify the absolute abundance of each unique TCRbeta CDR3 rearrangement, sequence reads were collapsed and filtered. For each sample, productive Simpson clonality was calculated by taking the square root of Simpson's diversity index across productive rearrangements. Imported from immuneACCESS, the table was reduced by TCRdb to in-frame sequences with V and J called. These copies leave out some clones; in studies compared against another copy, an unresolved V gene accounts for under half, and the cause of the remainder is not known. From that table come the V and J calls and clone size; the DNA was used to work out D and trimming. The sample table holds under 95,000 clones, of which over 70% were seen once. 5.7% of the sample lies in the top ten.

This sample stems from a study of blood T cell repertoires in COVID-19 (dated by TCRdb to between 2020 and 2021). Looking at the study overall: The collaborator samples originated in the United States, Italy and Spain and spanned the acute and convalescent phases of COVID-19. Deeply sampled blood TCRbeta repertoires from subjects exposed to, actively infected with, or recovered from COVID-19 were included in the dataset. Sample metadata almost always included a de-identified subject ID, COVID-19 status, age in years and sex. Where available, HLA class I and class II types were obtained from metadata supplied by the sample provider rather than from assay-based typing. The repertoires were made available in a free public database intended to serve as a resource for research on the immune response to SARS-CoV-2. Samples were obtained from the ongoing ImmuneRACE study (first 160 participants) and from some 1,200 subjects provided by 6 global collaborators. The material from the prospective study consisted of cDNA or gDNA derived from T cells, B-cell-depleted T cells, or PBMCs.

Whole blood was collected in K2EDTA tubes by collaborating institutions according to the institutions' own protocols. For TCRbeta analysis, collaborators shipped samples in one of three forms: frozen whole blood, isolated PBMCs, or DNA extracted from either of those sample types. For this chain, trimming is 8 bases at the V end and 4 bases at the J end, and the number of junction bases without a gene match is 8. The CDR3 runs 14 amino acids, cysteine and phenylalanine included. CDR3 DNA only is kept here, 42 bases in frame from base 1. CDR1 is given as SEHNR and CDR2 as FQNEAQ, both from the germline V gene (reference sequence). Paper-wide results and their limitations: The quantity of clinical and demographic metadata differed by source and by participant and was supplied without curation.

The chain employs TRBV7-9 and TRBJ1-3; TRBD1 agrees with 7 junctional bases. This TCR was sampled from a man in his forties or fifties with active or convalescent COVID-19. Sequences were obtained from peripheral blood. In nucleotides, the sequence is TGTGCCAGCCTCTCACCGACAGGGGGAAACACCATATATTTT. Translated, this gives CASLSPTGGNTIYF.